One sample yielded the 22 T cell receptor beta chains listed below, sequenced in a study of regulatory and conventional T cells in RAG deficiency. Method: immunoSEQ multiplex PCR; TCRdb's copy keeps in-frame clones and lacks some. Of 25,000 to 30,000 clones in the sample, roughly 96% were seen once. Blood CD4+ CD25-low CD127-high conventional T cells supplied the genomic DNA template. These data are also associated with another study on regulatory T cells. This second study notes: Primers: 52 TRBV forward and 13 TRBJ reverse.

The specimen sequenced was CD25- CD4+ T cells sorted from blood. The receptors stem from a human donor in good health.

The chain recombines TRBV2 with TRBJ2-7; TRBD1 matches at 10 bases. Per germline, CDR1 SNHLY and CDR2 FYNNEI. The junction had 3 bases not matched to a gene; V was cut back by 4 bases and J by 3 bases. CDR3 length: 14 amino acids. CDR3 sequence reads: CASSGRTGGYEQYF. The CDR3 bases are TGTGCCAGCAGTGGCCGGACAGGGGGCTACGAGCAGTACTTC.

The chain carries TRBV19 and TRBJ2-1; TRBD2 aligns across 15 bases. The V segment lost 7 bases and the J segment 6 bases; nucleotides outside the gene matches: 4. From germline, CDR1 is LNHDA and CDR2 SQIVND (reference sequence). This CDR3 contains 15 residues. The CDR3 nucleotides read TGTGCCAGTATGGGACTAGCGGGGGGCCGCAATGAGCAGTTCTTC. Its translation is CASMGLAGGRNEQFF.

The J gene is TRBJ2-1, the V gene TRBV18, with 9 bases that match TRBD2. CDR1 is KGHSH and CDR2 is LQKENI in the germline V gene. The CDR3 is made up of 16 amino acids. Trimming at V came to 3 bases and at J to 9 bases, leaving 12 bases not matched to a gene. CDR3 region: CASSPGGGGPSVEQFF. The DNA of the CDR3 is TGTGCCAGCTCACCGGGCGGGGGGGGCCCAAGCGTTGAGCAGTTCTTC.

The chain is built from TRBV19 and TRBJ2-3; tentative D call: TRBD1 (6 bases). CDR1 LNHDA and CDR2 SQIVND come from the germline V gene (reference sequence). The CDR3 is 15 amino acids. V shed 7 bases and J shed 2 bases, with 16 bases lying between them. CDR3 protein: CASMGKGQPTDTQYF. Written as DNA, the CDR3 is TGTGCCAGTATGGGGAAGGGACAACCCACAGATACGCAGTATTTT.

In nucleotides, the CDR3 is TGCAGCGTTGCAGGGAATGGAAACACCATATATTTT. Translation: CSVAGNGNTIYF. This chain joins TRBV29-1 and TRBJ1-3; the D gene is possibly TRBD1 (5 bases). Germline assignment: CDR1 SQVTM and CDR2 ANQGSEA. The CDR3 has 12 amino acids. V dropped 4 bases and J dropped 3 bases, with 7 bases sitting between them.

The chain has TRBV10-2 and TRBJ1-5; tentative D call: TRBD1 (5 bases). The CDR3 covers 15 residues. The V and J ends lost 5 bases and 1 base respectively, with 12 bases between them. Germline CDR1 and CDR2: WSHSY and SAAADI. Here the CDR3 reads CASSHGGESNQPQHF. DNA of the CDR3: TGCGCCAGCAGTCATGGGGGGGAGAGCAATCAGCCCCAGCATTTT.

CDR3 in amino acids: CASIDRGGLNTEAFF. CDR3 DNA: TGTGCCAGCATCGATAGGGGGGGACTGAACACTGAAGCTTTCTTT. The rearrangement links TRBV27 to TRBJ1-1; maybe TRBD1 (6 bases). In germline, CDR1 is MNHEY, CDR2 SMNVEV (reference sequence). V was shortened by 7 bases and J by 0 bases, with 15 bases between the two germline ends. This CDR3 is 15 amino acids long.

J is TRBJ2-2 and V is TRBV7-2; 7 bases agree with TRBD1. V dropped 5 bases and J dropped 4; count of bases not matched to a gene: 10. The germline gives CDR1 SGHTA, CDR2 FQGNSA. CDR3 length equals 16 residues. CDR3 nucleotide sequence: TGTGCCAGCAGCCTACCCAGGGGGTGGGCCACCGGGGAGCTGTTTTTT. Translating it yields CASSLPRGWATGELFF.

The table lists this clone with a few counts. J is TRBJ1-2 and V is TRBV2; 9 bases align to TRBD1. The CDR3 length is 17 residues. V was clipped by 0 bases and J by 9 bases; unmatched bases: 14. Germline values: CDR1 SNHLY, CDR2 FYNNEI. CDR3 amino acids: CASSEARPRGGQGSYTF. The CDR3 DNA follows: TGTGCCAGCAGTGAAGCTCGACCGAGGGGCGGACAGGGGAGCTACACCTTC.

As concerns this clone: Distinct nucleotide sequences in the sample also encode this CDR3. The J gene is TRBJ1-6, the V gene TRBV7-8, with D perhaps TRBD1 (5 bases). The germline gives CDR1 SGHVS, CDR2 FQNEAQ. The CDR3 contains 16 residues. V was cut by 3 bases and J by 6 bases, with 15 bases left in between. This chain's CDR3 is CASSFRRDSTNSPLHF. For the CDR3, the DNA is TGTGCCAGCAGCTTCAGACGGGACTCAACTAATTCACCCCTCCACTTT.

The V call is TRBV5-1, the J call TRBJ1-1, with 11 bases fitting TRBD1. Germline assignment: CDR1 SGHRS and CDR2 YFSETQ. V lost 4 bases to trimming and J lost 6 bases; unmatched junction nucleotides: 2. The CDR3 contains 13 residues. The chain's CDR3 is CASSLGQGAEAFF. The CDR3 region has the DNA TGCGCCAGCAGCCTGGGACAGGGGGCTGAAGCTTTCTTT.

The chain carries TRBV6-5 and TRBJ1-3, with TRBD1 matching 7 bases. Germline V CDR1 and CDR2: MNHEY, SVGAGI. The CDR3 runs to 16 residues. The V gene end was trimmed by 0 bases and the J gene end by 5 bases; junction bases not matched to a gene: 7. CDR3 amino acids: CASSYSRAGGRNTIYF. For the CDR3, the DNA is TGTGCCAGCAGTTACTCTAGGGCAGGGGGGAGAAACACCATATATTTT.

The chain carries TRBV7-9 and TRBJ2-7; 9 bases are a match to TRBD1. This CDR3 is built from 18 residues. Looked up from germline, CDR1 is SEHNR and CDR2 is FQNEAQ (reference sequence). The V gene end was trimmed by 4 bases and the J gene end by 5 bases; junction bases not matched to a gene: 18. The CDR3 spells CASSSPHKPGTGTHEQYF. The CDR3, as DNA: TGTGCCAGCAGCTCACCACACAAACCCGGGACAGGGACCCACGAGCAGTACTTC.

The rearrangement joins TRBV5-1 to TRBJ1-6; D is possibly TRBD1 (6 bases). The CDR3 has 14 residues. CDR1 is SGHRS and CDR2 is YFSETQ in the germline V gene. V lost 5 bases and J 7 bases, leaving 13 bases between the germline ends. This chain's CDR3 is CASRIQGGNSPLHF. The CDR3 DNA follows: TGCGCCAGCAGGATACAGGGCGGCAATTCACCCCTCCACTTT.

This rearrangement joins TRBV9 to TRBJ1-1; 7 bases map to TRBD1. The junction had 3 bases not matched to a gene; V was cut back by 2 bases and J by 2 bases. CDR3 length: 14 amino acids. The germline gives CDR1 SGDLS, CDR2 YYNGEE. The CDR3 region is CASSVTGTNTEAFF. The CDR3 DNA reads TGTGCCAGCAGCGTGACAGGGACTAACACTGAAGCTTTCTTT. The variable domain in full, completed from reference TRBV9 and TRBJ1-1, reads DSGVTQTPKHLITATGQRVTLRCSPRSGDLSVYWYQQSLDQGLQFLIQYYNGEERAKGNILERFSAQQFPDLHSELNLSSLELGDSALYFCASSVTGTNTEAFFGQGTRLTVV.

V usage is TRBV29-1 and J usage is TRBJ2-3; 11 bases agree with TRBD2. This CDR3 contains 16 residues. V shed 5 bases, J shed 0 bases, and the junction held 7 bases outside the gene matches. The germline V gene has CDR1 SQVTM and CDR2 ANQGSEA. The CDR3 loop is CSVRLAGGTSTDTQYF. Written as DNA, the CDR3 is TGCAGCGTTCGGCTAGCGGGGGGAACTAGCACAGATACGCAGTATTTT.

The chain combines TRBV11-2 with TRBJ2-1, with 7 nucleotides matching TRBD2. Trimming removed 3 bases from V and 5 bases from J; junction bases left unmatched: 13. The CDR3 runs 17 residues. CDR1 and CDR2 from the germline V gene are SGHAT and FQNNGV. CDR3 bases: TGTGCCAGCAGCTTCCCCTTTGGGGCGGGGGAAAACAATGAGCAGTTCTTC. Protein product: CASSFPFGAGENNEQFF.

The chain carries TRBV18 and TRBJ2-3; 8 bases line up with TRBD1. The J segment lost 3 bases and the V segment lost 4 bases, leaving 9 bases of the junction unmatched. The CDR3 loop spans 16 amino acids. CDR1 and CDR2 (germline): KGHSH, LQKENI. The CDR3 reads CASSRTQQGGTDTQYF. The DNA for the CDR3 is TGTGCCAGCTCACGTACCCAACAGGGGGGTACAGATACGCAGTATTTT.

CDR3 sequence reads: CASSYSRGVREKLFF. In DNA form, the CDR3 reads TGTGCCAGCAGTTACTCGCGGGGGGTACGGGAAAAACTGTTTTTT. The V and J genes are TRBV6-5 and TRBJ1-4; D perhaps matches TRBD1 (5 bases). From germline, CDR1 is MNHEY and CDR2 SVGAGI. Deletions cut 0 bases from V and 8 bases from J, with 13 bases between. This CDR3 spans 15 amino acids.

The chain recombines TRBV7-2 with TRBJ1-3; D might be TRBD1 (6 bases). The CDR3 is 16 residues long. CDR1 is SGHTA and CDR2 is FQGNSA in the germline V gene. V was trimmed by 3 bases and J by 5 bases, leaving 17 bases between them. CDR3 amino acids: CASSFGPGASRNTIYF. The CDR3 DNA follows: TGTGCCAGCAGCTTTGGCCCAGGGGCTTCAAGAAACACCATATATTTT.

The J gene is TRBJ1-5, the V gene TRBV28, with D possibly matching TRBD1 (6 bases). The CDR3 runs 12 residues. From germline, CDR1 is MDHEN and CDR2 SYDVKM. V shed 2 bases and J shed 12 bases, with 11 bases lying between them. The CDR3 region has the DNA TGTGCCAGCAGTTTAAGCCAGGGGATCCAGCATTTT. It yields the protein CASSLSQGIQHF. The whole variable domain, filled in from reference TRBV28 and TRBJ1-5, reads DVKVTQSSRYLVKRTGEKVFLECVQDMDHENMFWYRQDPGLGLRLIYFSYDVKMKEKGDIPEGYSVSREKKERFSLILESASTNQTSMYLCASSLSQGIQHFGDGTRLSIL.

This clone was counted once. The chain links TRBV18 to TRBJ2-5; no firm D call. V was pared by 3 bases and J by 2 bases, with 10 bases between. In germline, CDR1 is KGHSH, CDR2 LQKENI. The CDR3 sequence is 14 residues long. CDR3 sequence: CASSPLDGQETQYF. The CDR3 region has the DNA TGTGCCAGCTCACCCCTAGACGGGCAAGAGACCCAGTACTTC.